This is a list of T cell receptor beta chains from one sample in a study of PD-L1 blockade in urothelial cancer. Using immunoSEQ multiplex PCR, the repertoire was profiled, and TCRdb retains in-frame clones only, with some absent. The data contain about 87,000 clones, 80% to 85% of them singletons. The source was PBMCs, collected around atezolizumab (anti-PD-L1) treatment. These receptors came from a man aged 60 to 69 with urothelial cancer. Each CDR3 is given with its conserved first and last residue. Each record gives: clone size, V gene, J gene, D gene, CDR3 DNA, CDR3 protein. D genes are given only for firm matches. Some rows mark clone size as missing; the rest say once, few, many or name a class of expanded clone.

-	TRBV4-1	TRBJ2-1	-	TGCGCCAGCAGCCAAGTGGACGCGGGGAATGAGCAGTTCTTC	CASSQVDAGNEQFF
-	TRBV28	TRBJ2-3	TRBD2	TGTGCCGCCTCGAGCGGGAGGGCCTCAGATACGCAGTATTTT	CAASSGRASDTQYF
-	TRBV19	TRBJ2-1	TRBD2	TGTGCCAGTAGACTAGCGGGAGGCTACAGGGAGGGTGAGCAGTTCTTC	CASRLAGGYREGEQFF
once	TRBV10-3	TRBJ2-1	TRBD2	TGTGCCATGGGGGGGGGCAATGAGCAGTTCTTC	CAMGGGNEQFF
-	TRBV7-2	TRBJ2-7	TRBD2	TGTGCCAGCAGCATGGGACTAGCAACCTACGAGCAGTACTTC	CASSMGLATYEQYF
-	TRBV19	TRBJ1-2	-	TGTGCCAGTACCCACGGGACTCCCGGAGGTGGCTATGGCTACACCTTC	CASTHGTPGGGYGYTF
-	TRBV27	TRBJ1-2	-	TGTGCCAGCAGTTTACAGGGCCTCGACTATGGCTACACCTTC	CASSLQGLDYGYTF
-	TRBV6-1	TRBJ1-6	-	TGTGCCACCATGTACCGCGAACAGCTCCCCCTCCACTTT	CATMYREQLPLHF
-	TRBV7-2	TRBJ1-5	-	TGTGCCAGCAGCTTAGGGGCAGTTACTCAGCCCCAGCATTTT	CASSLGAVTQPQHF
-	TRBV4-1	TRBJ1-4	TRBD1	TGCGCCAGCAGCCGGGTGACAGGGGCTAATGAAAAACTGTTTTTT	CASSRVTGANEKLFF
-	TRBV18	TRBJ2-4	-	TGTGCCAGCTCACCACCCCCGACAACAGAAAACATTCAGTACTTC	CASSPPPTTENIQYF
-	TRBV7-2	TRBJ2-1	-	TGTGCCAGCAGCTTAGGTTCACTCACCAATGAGCAGTTCTTC	CASSLGSLTNEQFF
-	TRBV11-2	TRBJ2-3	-	TGTGCCAGCAGCTCCCAGGGGATTTTTAGCACAGATACGCAGTATTTT	CASSSQGIFSTDTQYF
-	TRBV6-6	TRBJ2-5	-	TGTGCCAGCAGCTCAGTCCAAGAGACCCAGTACTTC	CASSSVQETQYF
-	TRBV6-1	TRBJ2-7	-	TGTGCCAGCAGCTCCTGGCCATCCTACGAGCAGTACTTC	CASSSWPSYEQYF
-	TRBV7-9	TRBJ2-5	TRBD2	TGTGCCAGCAGCTTTCGGACTAGCGGGGAGGGGGCCCAGTACTTC	CASSFRTSGEGAQYF
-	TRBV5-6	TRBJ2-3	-	TGTGCCAGCAGCTTCCTATCATACGGGACTAGCACAGATACGCAGTATTTT	CASSFLSYGTSTDTQYF
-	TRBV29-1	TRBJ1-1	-	TGCAGCGTTGAAGCAGGGGACACTGAAGCTTTCTTT	CSVEAGDTEAFF
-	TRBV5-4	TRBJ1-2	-	TGTGCCAGCAGCTTGATGGGGGGTGCTGGCTACACCTTC	CASSLMGGAGYTF
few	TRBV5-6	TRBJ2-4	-	TGTGCCAGCAGCTTTCGAAGGCAGGGCGCCAAAAACATTCAGTACTTC	CASSFRRQGAKNIQYF
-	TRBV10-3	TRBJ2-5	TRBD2	TGTGCCATCAGTGAGCCAGCGGGGAACCAAGAGACCCAGTACTTC	CAISEPAGNQETQYF